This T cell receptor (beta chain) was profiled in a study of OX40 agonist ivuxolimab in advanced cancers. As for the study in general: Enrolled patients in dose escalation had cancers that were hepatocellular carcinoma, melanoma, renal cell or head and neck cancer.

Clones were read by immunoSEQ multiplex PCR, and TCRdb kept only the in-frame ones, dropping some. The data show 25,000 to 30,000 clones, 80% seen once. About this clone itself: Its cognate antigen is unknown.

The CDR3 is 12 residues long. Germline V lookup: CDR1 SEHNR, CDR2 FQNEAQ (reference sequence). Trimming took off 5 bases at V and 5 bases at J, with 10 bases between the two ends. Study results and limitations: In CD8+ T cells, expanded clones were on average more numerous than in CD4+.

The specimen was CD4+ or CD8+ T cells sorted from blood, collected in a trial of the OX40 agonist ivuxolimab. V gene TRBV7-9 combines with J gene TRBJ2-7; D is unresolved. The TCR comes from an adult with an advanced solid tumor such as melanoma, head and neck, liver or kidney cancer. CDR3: CASSARFHEQYF. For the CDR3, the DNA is TGTGCCAGCAGCGCCAGGTTCCACGAGCAGTACTTC.